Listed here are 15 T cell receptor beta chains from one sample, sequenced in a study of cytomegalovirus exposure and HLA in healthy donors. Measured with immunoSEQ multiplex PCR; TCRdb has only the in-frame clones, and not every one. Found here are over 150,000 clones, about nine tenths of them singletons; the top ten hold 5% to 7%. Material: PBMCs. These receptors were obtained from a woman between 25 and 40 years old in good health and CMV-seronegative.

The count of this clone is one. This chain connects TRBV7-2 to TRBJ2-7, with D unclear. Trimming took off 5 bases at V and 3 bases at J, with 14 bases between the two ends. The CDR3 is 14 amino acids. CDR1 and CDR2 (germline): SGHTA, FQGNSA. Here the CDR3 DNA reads TGTGCCAGCAGCCCTCAAACTTTGTTCTACGAGCAGTACTTC. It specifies CASSPQTLFYEQYF.

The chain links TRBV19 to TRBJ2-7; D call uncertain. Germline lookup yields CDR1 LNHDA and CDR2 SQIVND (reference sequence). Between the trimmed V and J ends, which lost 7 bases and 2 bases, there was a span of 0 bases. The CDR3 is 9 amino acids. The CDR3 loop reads CASTYEQYF. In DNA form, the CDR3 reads TGTGCCAGTACCTACGAGCAGTACTTC. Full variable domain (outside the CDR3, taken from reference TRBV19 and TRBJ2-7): DGGITQSPKYLFRKEGQNVTLSCEQNLNHDAMYWYRQDPGQGLRLIYYSQIVNDFQKGDIAEGYSVSREKKESFPLTVTSAQKNPTAFYLCASTYEQYFGPGTRLTVT.

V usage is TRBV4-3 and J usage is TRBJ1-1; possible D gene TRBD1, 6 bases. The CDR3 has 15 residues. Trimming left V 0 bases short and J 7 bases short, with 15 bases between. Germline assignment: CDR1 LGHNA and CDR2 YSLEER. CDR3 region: CASSQDSRGGDEAFF. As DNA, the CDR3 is TGCGCCAGCAGCCAAGACTCTCGGGGGGGCGATGAAGCTTTCTTT.

CDR3 nucleotide sequence: TGCAGCGTTTCTAGCGGGAGAGGGTACGAGCAGTACTTC. Translating gives CSVSSGRGYEQYF. This chain links TRBV29-1 with TRBJ2-5; 10 bases map to TRBD2. Near its end, the DNA agrees better with TRBJ2-7, so the J call may be wrong. Germline CDR1 is SQVTM and CDR2 is ANQGSEA. The CDR3 has 13 residues.

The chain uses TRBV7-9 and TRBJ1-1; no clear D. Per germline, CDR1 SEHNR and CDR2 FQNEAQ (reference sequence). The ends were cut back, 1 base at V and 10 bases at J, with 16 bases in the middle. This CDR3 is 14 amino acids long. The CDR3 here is CASSLVGLLGRAFF. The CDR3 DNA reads TGTGCCAGCAGCTTAGTTGGTTTGCTTGGACGAGCTTTCTTT.

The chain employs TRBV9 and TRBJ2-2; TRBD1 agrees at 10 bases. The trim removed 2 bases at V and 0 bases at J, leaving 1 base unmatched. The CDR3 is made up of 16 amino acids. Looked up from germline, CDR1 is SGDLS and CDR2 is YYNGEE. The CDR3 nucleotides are TGTGCCAGCAGCGTTGGGACAGGGGCGAACACCGGGGAGCTGTTTTTT. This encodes CASSVGTGANTGELFF.

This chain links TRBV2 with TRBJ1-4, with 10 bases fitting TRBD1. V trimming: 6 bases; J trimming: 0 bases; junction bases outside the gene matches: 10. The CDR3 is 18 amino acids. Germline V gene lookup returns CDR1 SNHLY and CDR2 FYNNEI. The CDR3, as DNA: TGTGCCAGCAGACGGGGACAGGGGAAGAGGGCAACTAATGAAAAACTGTTTTTT. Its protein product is CASRRGQGKRATNEKLFF. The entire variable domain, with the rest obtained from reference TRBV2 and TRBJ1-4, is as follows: EPEVTQTPSHQVTQMGQEVILRCVPISNHLYFYWYRQILGQKVEFLVSFYNNEISEKSEIFDDQFSVERPDGSNFTLKIRSTKLEDSAMYFCASRRGQGKRATNEKLFFGSGTQLSVL.

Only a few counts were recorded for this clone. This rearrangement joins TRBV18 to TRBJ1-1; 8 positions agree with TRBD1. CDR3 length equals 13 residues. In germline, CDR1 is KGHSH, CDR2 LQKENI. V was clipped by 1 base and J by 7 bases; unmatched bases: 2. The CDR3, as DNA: TGTGCCAGCTCACCACGCAGGGGGCTTGAAGCTTTCTTT. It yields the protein CASSPRRGLEAFF.

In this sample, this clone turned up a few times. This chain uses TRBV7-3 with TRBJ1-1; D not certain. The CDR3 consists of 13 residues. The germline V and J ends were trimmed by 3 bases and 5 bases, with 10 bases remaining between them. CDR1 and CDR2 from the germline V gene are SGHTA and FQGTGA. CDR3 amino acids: CASSLIENTEAFF. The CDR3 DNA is TGTGCCAGCAGCTTGATTGAGAATACTGAAGCTTTCTTT.

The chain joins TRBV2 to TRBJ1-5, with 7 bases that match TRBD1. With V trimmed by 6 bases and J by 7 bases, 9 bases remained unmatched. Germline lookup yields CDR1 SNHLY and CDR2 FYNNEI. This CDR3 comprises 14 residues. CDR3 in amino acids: CASSQTGTVQPQHF. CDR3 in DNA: TGTGCCAGCAGCCAAACCGGGACAGTGCAGCCCCAGCATTTT.

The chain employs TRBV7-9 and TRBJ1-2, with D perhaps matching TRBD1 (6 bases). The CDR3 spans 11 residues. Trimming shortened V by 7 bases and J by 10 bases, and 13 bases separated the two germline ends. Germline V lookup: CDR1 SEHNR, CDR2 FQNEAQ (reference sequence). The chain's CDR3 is CASTTGAAYTF. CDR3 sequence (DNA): TGTGCCAGCACAACGGGGGCGGCCTACACCTTC.

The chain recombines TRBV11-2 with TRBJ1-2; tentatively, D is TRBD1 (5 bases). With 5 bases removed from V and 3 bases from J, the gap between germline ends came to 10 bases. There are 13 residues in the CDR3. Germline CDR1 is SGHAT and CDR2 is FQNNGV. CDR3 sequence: CASSLGGDYGYTF. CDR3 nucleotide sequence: TGTGCCAGCAGCCTTGGGGGGGACTATGGCTACACCTTC.

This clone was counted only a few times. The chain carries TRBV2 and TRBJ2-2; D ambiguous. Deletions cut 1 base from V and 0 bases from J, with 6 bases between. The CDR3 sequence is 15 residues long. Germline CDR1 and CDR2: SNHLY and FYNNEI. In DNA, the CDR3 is TGTGCCAGCAGTGAAGACAGACCGAACACCGGGGAGCTGTTTTTT. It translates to CASSEDRPNTGELFF.

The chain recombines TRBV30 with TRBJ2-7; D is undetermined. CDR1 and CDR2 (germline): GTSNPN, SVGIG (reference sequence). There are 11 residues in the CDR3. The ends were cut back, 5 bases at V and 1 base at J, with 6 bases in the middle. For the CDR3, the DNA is TGTGCCTGGGTTCAATCCTACGAGCAGTACTTC. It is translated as CAWVQSYEQYF.

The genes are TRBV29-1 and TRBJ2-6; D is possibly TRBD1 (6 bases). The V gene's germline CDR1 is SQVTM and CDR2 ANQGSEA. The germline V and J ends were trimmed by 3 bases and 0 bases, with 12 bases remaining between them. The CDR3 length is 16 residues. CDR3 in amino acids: CSVDEDSFSGANVLTF. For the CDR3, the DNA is TGCAGCGTTGATGAGGACAGTTTCTCTGGGGCCAACGTCCTGACTTTC.